Presented here are 17 T cell receptor beta chains from one specimen sequenced in a study of OX40 agonist ivuxolimab in advanced cancers. Using immunoSEQ multiplex PCR, the repertoire was profiled, and TCRdb retains in-frame clones only, with some absent. This table holds approximately 58,000 clones, about 85% found once. This sample comprised CD4+ or CD8+ T cells sorted from blood, obtained in a trial of the OX40 agonist ivuxolimab. Source of these receptors: an adult with an advanced solid tumor such as melanoma, head and neck, liver or kidney cancer.

This chain connects TRBV2 to TRBJ1-4; D unresolved. Looked up from germline, CDR1 is SNHLY and CDR2 is FYNNEI. Trimming removed 7 bases at V and 5 bases at J, with 14 bases between. The CDR3 extends over 14 amino acids. CDR3 residues: CASIPDVGNEKLFF. The CDR3 region has the DNA TGTGCCAGCATCCCCGACGTGGGGAATGAAAAACTGTTTTTT.

Points on this clone: Other DNA sequences in the sample encode the same CDR3. V usage is TRBV15 and J usage is TRBJ1-4, with D unclear. Per germline, CDR1 LNHNV and CDR2 YYDKDF (reference sequence). V was shortened by 0 bases and J by 0 bases, with 8 bases between the two germline ends. CDR3 length equals 16 residues. CDR3 sequence reads: CATSRDLGATNEKLFF. CDR3 in DNA: TGTGCCACCAGCAGAGATTTGGGTGCAACTAATGAAAAACTGTTTTTT.

The gene calls are TRBV2 and TRBJ1-4, with D tentatively TRBD1 (6 bases). The germline V gene encodes CDR1 SNHLY and CDR2 FYNNEI. This CDR3 is built from 14 residues. Deletions cut 7 bases from V and 6 bases from J, with 15 bases between. The chain's CDR3 is CASMGGRAHEKLFF. The CDR3 DNA reads TGTGCCAGCATGGGGGGCCGGGCTCATGAAAAACTGTTTTTT.

Concerning this clone: This CDR3 is also generated by other DNA sequences in the sample. CDR3 sequence: CASSSGTGGTEAFF. The CDR3 bases are TGCGCCAGCAGCTCCGGGACAGGGGGCACTGAAGCTTTCTTT. The chain links TRBV5-1 to TRBJ1-1, with 11 nucleotides matching TRBD1. Germline V gene sequence: CDR1 SGHRS, CDR2 YFSETQ. The junction had 2 bases not matched to a gene; V was cut back by 3 bases and J by 4 bases. This CDR3 region has 14 residues.

This clone was found once. This chain joins TRBV5-5 and TRBJ2-5; no clear D gene. The CDR3 runs 12 residues. Germline CDR1 is SGHKS and CDR2 is YYEKEE (reference sequence). V was cut by 3 bases and J by 5 bases, with 8 bases left in between. The CDR3 DNA sequence: TGTGCCAGCAGCTACGACCGGGAGACCCAGTACTTC. It encodes CASSYDRETQYF.

This chain links TRBV6-5 with TRBJ2-3, with D possibly being TRBD2 (6 bases). Germline CDR1 and CDR2: MNHEY and SVGAGI. V was clipped by 4 bases and J by 5 bases, with 13 bases between them. This CDR3 contains 14 residues. The CDR3 sequence: CASSSGGIVDTQYF. The CDR3 bases are TGTGCCAGCAGTTCGGGCGGGATCGTAGATACGCAGTATTTT.

This clone was detected a few times. J is TRBJ2-5 and V is TRBV5-8, with TRBD1 matching over 7 bases. The CDR3 has 15 residues. Trimming removed 0 bases from V and 5 bases from J; junction bases left unmatched: 7. The germline CDR1 and CDR2 sequences are SGHTS and YDEGEE. The CDR3 loop is CASSLALGGRETQYF. The CDR3 DNA follows: TGTGCCAGCAGCTTGGCTCTAGGGGGCAGGGAGACCCAGTACTTC.

This sequence joins TRBV2 and TRBJ1-2, with TRBD1 as a possible D gene (5 bases). This CDR3 has 14 amino acids. Germline CDR1 is SNHLY and CDR2 is FYNNEI. Between the trimmed V and J ends, which lost 6 bases and 2 bases, there was a span of 13 bases. The CDR3 sequence is CASSADRTNYGYTF. CDR3 coding DNA: TGTGCCAGCAGCGCTGACAGAACAAACTATGGCTACACCTTC.

This clone appeared a single time. The rearrangement joins TRBV7-2 to TRBJ2-7, with D possibly TRBD2 on 5 matching bases. This CDR3 contains 16 residues. Trimming stripped 3 bases from V and 1 base from J, with 16 bases between. CDR1 is SGHTA, CDR2 FQGNSA, per germline. Here the CDR3 reads CASSLGGLAMSYEQYF. The DNA of the CDR3 is TGTGCCAGCAGCTTGGGCGGGCTAGCCATGTCCTACGAGCAGTACTTC.

This sequence joins TRBV5-5 and TRBJ1-1; tentatively, D is TRBD1 (6 bases). The germline V gene has CDR1 SGHKS and CDR2 YYEKEE (reference sequence). The V gene lost 5 bases and the J gene lost 0 bases, with 11 bases spanning the gap. This CDR3 has 14 amino acids. The chain's CDR3 is CASRRDTLNTEAFF. DNA for the CDR3: TGTGCCAGCAGACGGGACACTCTGAACACTGAAGCTTTCTTT.

This rearrangement joins TRBV7-6 to TRBJ2-7; TRBD1 is a possible D gene (5 bases). V lost 1 base, J lost 8 bases, and 15 bases lay in between. The CDR3 length is 14 residues. CDR1 is SGHVS, CDR2 FNYEAQ, per germline. The CDR3 region has the DNA TGTGCCAGCAGCTTAGAGGGGCCCCCCATAAAGCAGTACTTC. Amino acids: CASSLEGPPIKQYF.

This rearrangement joins TRBV28 to TRBJ1-4, with unresolved D. Deletions cut 6 bases from V and 7 bases from J, with 6 bases between. CDR1 is MDHEN and CDR2 is SYDVKM in the germline V gene. The CDR3 totals 11 residues. The CDR3 bases are TGTGCCAGCAGCCGGGGTGAAAAACTGTTTTTT. It codes for CASSRGEKLFF.

V usage is TRBV19 and J usage is TRBJ1-1; unclear D gene. This CDR3 has 14 amino acids. Germline V CDR1 and CDR2: LNHDA, SQIVND (reference sequence). Trimming shortened V by 8 bases and J by 4 bases, and 17 bases separated the two germline ends. The CDR3 coding sequence is TGTGCCAGTGAAGATCCAGCGTCCGGCACTGAAGCTTTCTTT. Translating gives CASEDPASGTEAFF.

The gene calls are TRBV5-6 and TRBJ2-1; 7 nucleotides align to TRBD2. The J segment lost 3 bases and the V segment lost 4 bases, leaving 13 bases of the junction unmatched. The CDR3 is 17 amino acids. Per the germline V gene, CDR1 is SGHDT and CDR2 is YYEEEE. In DNA form, the CDR3 reads TGTGCCAGCAGCCTAGAATCTACTAGCGTTTACTACAATGAGCAGTTCTTC. It yields the protein CASSLESTSVYYNEQFF.

This chain connects TRBV6-1 to TRBJ2-7; D call uncertain. Germline V gene data show CDR1 as MNHNS and CDR2 as SASEGT. The CDR3 extends over 12 amino acids. Trimming cost V 3 bases and J 3 bases, with 6 bases left between them. The CDR3 here is CASSDPGYEQYF. In DNA form, the CDR3 reads TGTGCCAGCAGTGATCCCGGCTACGAGCAGTACTTC.

The gene calls are TRBV4-1 and TRBJ2-2; TRBD1 matches at 7 bases. Trimming removed 0 bases from V and 0 bases from J; junction bases left unmatched: 4. The CDR3 runs 17 residues. Germline lookup yields CDR1 MGHRA and CDR2 YSYEKL. The CDR3 loop is CASSQDSQGANTGELFF. The CDR3 coding sequence is TGCGCCAGCAGCCAAGATAGCCAGGGGGCGAACACCGGGGAGCTGTTTTTT.

The J gene is TRBJ1-1, the V gene TRBV30; D unclear. V was cut by 2 bases and J by 4 bases, with 14 bases left in between. This CDR3 has 14 amino acids. Germline V gene sequence: CDR1 GTSNPN, CDR2 SVGIG (reference sequence). The CDR3 DNA is TGTGCCTGGAGTCGTTGGGGTTCTGTCACTGAAGCTTTCTTT. Translating gives CAWSRWGSVTEAFF.